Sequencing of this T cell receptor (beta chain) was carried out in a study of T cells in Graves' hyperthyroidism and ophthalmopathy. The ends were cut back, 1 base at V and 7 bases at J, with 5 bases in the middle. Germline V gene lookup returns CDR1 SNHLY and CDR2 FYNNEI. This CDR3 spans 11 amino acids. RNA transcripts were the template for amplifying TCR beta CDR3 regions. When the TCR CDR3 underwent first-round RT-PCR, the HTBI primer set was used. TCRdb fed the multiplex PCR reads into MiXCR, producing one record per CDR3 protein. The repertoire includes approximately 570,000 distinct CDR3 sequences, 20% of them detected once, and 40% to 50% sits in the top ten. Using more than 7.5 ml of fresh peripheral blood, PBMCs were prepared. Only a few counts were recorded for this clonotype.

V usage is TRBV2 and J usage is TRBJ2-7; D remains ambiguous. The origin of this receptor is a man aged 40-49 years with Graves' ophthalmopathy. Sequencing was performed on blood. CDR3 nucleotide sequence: TGTGCCAGCAGTGAAGGTGAAGAGCAGTACTTC. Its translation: CASSEGEEQYF.